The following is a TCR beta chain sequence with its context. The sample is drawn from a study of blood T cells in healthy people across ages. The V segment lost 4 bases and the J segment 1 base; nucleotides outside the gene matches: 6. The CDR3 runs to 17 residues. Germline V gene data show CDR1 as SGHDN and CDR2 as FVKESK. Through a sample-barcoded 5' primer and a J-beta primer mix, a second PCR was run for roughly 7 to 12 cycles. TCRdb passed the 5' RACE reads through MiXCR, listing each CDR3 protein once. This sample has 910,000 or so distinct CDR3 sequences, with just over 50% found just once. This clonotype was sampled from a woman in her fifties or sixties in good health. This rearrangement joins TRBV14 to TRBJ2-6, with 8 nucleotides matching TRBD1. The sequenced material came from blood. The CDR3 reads CASSRPGQVSGANVLTF. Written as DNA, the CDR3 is TGTGCCAGCAGCCGCCCGGGACAGGTTTCTGGGGCCAACGTCCTGACTTTC.